The 18 T cell receptor beta chains given below trace back to one sample, sequenced in a study of human versus mouse CDR3 diversity and MHC coevolution. Using immunoSEQ multiplex PCR, the repertoire was profiled, and TCRdb retains in-frame clones only, with some absent. The sample carries about 81,000 clones, about 94% recorded once. Material for sequencing was naive CD4+ T cells from blood. Specified subset: CD45RO-negative CD62L-positive naive CD4 T cells. These TCRs come from a person aged 30 to 69 in good health.

The V gene is TRBV4-2, the J gene TRBJ1-2, with D maybe TRBD1 (6 bases). Deletions cut 3 bases from V and 8 bases from J, with 19 bases between. Germline CDR1 reads LGHNA; CDR2 reads YNFKEQ. The CDR3 sequence is 15 residues long. The CDR3: CASSQISGGARGYTF. The CDR3 DNA reads as TGTGCCAGCAGCCAGATTTCCGGGGGGGCAAGGGGCTACACCTTC.

The chain combines TRBV27 with TRBJ2-3; unclear D gene. This CDR3 spans 13 amino acids. Between the trimmed V and J ends, which lost 5 bases and 0 bases, there was a span of 6 bases. Germline V gene sequence: CDR1 MNHEY, CDR2 SMNVEV (reference sequence). CDR3 bases: TGTGCCAGCAGTCCCATGAGCACAGATACGCAGTATTTT. Translated, it gives CASSPMSTDTQYF.

The rearrangement joins TRBV15 to TRBJ1-2; D call uncertain. V lost 0 bases and J lost 2, with 4 bases in between. CDR3 size: 13 residues. Per germline, CDR1 LNHNV and CDR2 YYDKDF (reference sequence). The CDR3 spells CATSRDVNYGYTF. In DNA, the CDR3 is TGTGCCACCAGCAGAGATGTAAACTATGGCTACACCTTC.

The chain combines TRBV9 with TRBJ2-1; D is uncertain. Trimming took off 1 base at V and 10 bases at J, with 15 bases between the two ends. This CDR3 is built from 14 residues. In germline, CDR1 is SGDLS, CDR2 YYNGEE. CDR3 DNA sequence: TGTGCCAGCAGCGTAATGGCCTTAGCCCCCGAGCAGTTCTTC. Amino acids: CASSVMALAPEQFF.

This clone was counted once. The rearrangement uses TRBV12-5 and TRBJ2-7; TRBD1 might be the D (5 bases). The germline gives CDR1 LGHNT, CDR2 FRNRAP. The CDR3 runs to 14 residues. Trimming cost V 6 bases and J 2 bases, with 14 bases left between them. The CDR3 reads CASGDTQGAYEQYF. The DNA of the CDR3 is TGTGCTAGTGGAGACACGCAAGGGGCCTACGAGCAGTACTTC.

The gene calls are TRBV7-9 and TRBJ1-2, with D possibly TRBD1 on 5 matching bases. The germline gives CDR1 SEHNR, CDR2 FQNEAQ (reference sequence). V was clipped by 2 bases and J by 5 bases, with 9 bases between them. The CDR3 runs 13 residues. The CDR3 protein is CASSLQGSYGYTF. Written as DNA, the CDR3 is TGTGCCAGCAGCTTACAGGGATCGTATGGCTACACCTTC.

CDR3 region: CAWSVLGLAGYNEQFF. CDR3 nucleotide sequence: TGTGCCTGGAGTGTATTGGGACTAGCGGGGTACAATGAGCAGTTCTTC. The chain employs TRBV30 and TRBJ2-1; 13 nucleotides align to TRBD2. CDR3 size: 16 residues. Germline V lookup: CDR1 GTSNPN, CDR2 SVGIG (reference sequence). Trimming took 0 bases from V and 4 from J; bases not matched to a gene: 3.

This rearrangement joins TRBV29-1 to TRBJ2-2; TRBD2 agrees at 10 bases. Unmatched junction bases numbered 8, after V lost 8 bases and J lost 5 bases. Germline V CDR1 and CDR2: SQVTM, ANQGSEA. The length of the CDR3 is 14 residues. Here the CDR3 reads CSSRVAGGTGELFF. CDR3 in DNA: TGCAGCTCCAGGGTAGCGGGAGGAACCGGGGAGCTGTTTTTT.

This clone has just one count. The chain combines TRBV11-1 with TRBJ1-1; D is perhaps TRBD1 (6 bases). Germline-derived CDR1 and CDR2 are SGHAT and FQDESV (reference sequence). The CDR3 length is 15 residues. Trimming cost V 3 bases and J 4 bases, with 15 bases left between them. In DNA form, the CDR3 reads TGTGCCAGCAGCTTTCGGCCAGGGGCGGGCACTGAAGCTTTCTTT. Its protein product is CASSFRPGAGTEAFF.

This clone was recorded only once. V and J are TRBV16 and TRBJ2-7, with 12 positions matching TRBD1. The J segment lost 6 bases and the V segment lost 1 base, leaving 13 bases of the junction unmatched. This CDR3 has 18 residues. Germline-derived CDR1 and CDR2 are KGHSY and FQNENV. CDR3 nucleotide sequence: TGTGCCAGCAGCCAATACTTTATGGGGACAGGGGGCCGCGGCGAGCAGTACTTC. Translation gives CASSQYFMGTGGRGEQYF.

The genes are TRBV11-3 and TRBJ2-3; D gene unclear. V gave up 5 bases and J gave up 4 bases, with 10 bases separating them. Germline lookup yields CDR1 SGHNT and CDR2 YENEEA. This CDR3 is built from 13 residues. This chain's CDR3 is CASSVYISDTQYF. As DNA, the CDR3 is TGTGCCAGCAGCGTATACATCTCAGATACGCAGTATTTT.

V is TRBV7-8 and J is TRBJ1-2; no firm D call. Looked up from germline, CDR1 is SGHVS and CDR2 is FQNEAQ. Deletions cut 1 base from V and 6 bases from J, with 9 bases between. This CDR3 is built from 13 residues. The chain's CDR3 is CASSLDRENGYTF. For the CDR3, the DNA is TGTGCCAGCAGCTTAGATAGAGAAAATGGCTACACCTTC.

This clone was recorded only once. The conserved phenylalanine or tryptophan is not found at the CDR3 terminus, so this likely reflects a read error. It is unclear where the CDR3 begins or ends on the DNA, so no DNA is shown, and the CDR3 is as TCRdb lists it. The chain carries TRBV28 and TRBJ1-2; the D call in the table, TRBD1, was not verified against the DNA. Germline V gives CDR1 MDHEN, CDR2 SYDVKM. Termini included, the CDR3 measures 9 amino acids. The CDR3 spells CASTPPDSD.

This chain connects TRBV12-5 to TRBJ2-1; TRBD1 matches 11 bases. Per the germline V gene, CDR1 is LGHNT and CDR2 is FRNRAP. The CDR3 spans 17 residues. The J segment lost 6 bases and the V segment lost 3 bases, leaving 10 bases of the junction unmatched. This CDR3 is CASGFSPGTGGSNEQFF. Written as DNA, the CDR3 is TGTGCTAGTGGTTTTTCCCCCGGGACAGGGGGAAGCAATGAGCAGTTCTTC.

The CDR3: CASSLVSTEAFF. CDR3 DNA: TGTGCCAGCAGCTTAGTTAGCACTGAAGCTTTCTTT. The chain is built from TRBV7-2 and TRBJ1-1; D ambiguous. Trimming removed 1 base at V and 4 bases at J, with 4 bases between. Germline lookup yields CDR1 SGHTA and CDR2 FQGNSA. The CDR3 loop spans 12 amino acids.

J is TRBJ1-3 and V is TRBV18, with D hard to call. The germline V gene has CDR1 KGHSH and CDR2 LQKENI. V was clipped by 2 bases and J by 5 bases, with 13 bases between them. This CDR3 has 15 amino acids. CDR3 amino acids: CASSPGGVRRNTIYF. The DNA for the CDR3 is TGTGCCAGCTCACCAGGCGGGGTGCGGAGAAACACCATATATTTT.

The chain recombines TRBV6-6 with TRBJ1-4, with D hard to call. CDR1 is MNHNY, CDR2 SVGAGI, per germline (reference sequence). The V gene lost 0 bases and the J gene lost 8 bases, with 10 bases spanning the gap. The CDR3 covers 14 residues. Here the CDR3 DNA reads TGTGCCAGCAGTTACTCCGGTGGAGGGGAAAAACTGTTTTTT. Residues: CASSYSGGGEKLFF.

The chain uses TRBV6-6 and TRBJ1-5; TRBD1 matches at 7 bases. This CDR3 is 15 amino acids long. Germline CDR1 MNHNY, CDR2 SVGAGI (reference sequence). The V gene end was trimmed by 2 bases and the J gene end by 6 bases; junction bases not matched to a gene: 7. DNA for the CDR3: TGTGCCAGCAGTTACGGAGACAGGGTTAGTCAGCCCCAGCATTTT. Translation gives CASSYGDRVSQPQHF.